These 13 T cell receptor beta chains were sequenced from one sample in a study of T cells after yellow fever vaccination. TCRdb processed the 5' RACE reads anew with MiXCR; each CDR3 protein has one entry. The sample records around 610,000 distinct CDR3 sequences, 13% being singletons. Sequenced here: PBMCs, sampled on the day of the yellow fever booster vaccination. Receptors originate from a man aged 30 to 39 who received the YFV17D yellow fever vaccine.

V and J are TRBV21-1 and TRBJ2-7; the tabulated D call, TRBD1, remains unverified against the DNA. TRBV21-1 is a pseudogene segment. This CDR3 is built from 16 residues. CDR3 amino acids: CASRRLWHKCRYEQYF. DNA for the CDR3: TGTGCCAGCAGACGCCTGTGGCACAAATGCCGTTACGAGCAGTACTTC.

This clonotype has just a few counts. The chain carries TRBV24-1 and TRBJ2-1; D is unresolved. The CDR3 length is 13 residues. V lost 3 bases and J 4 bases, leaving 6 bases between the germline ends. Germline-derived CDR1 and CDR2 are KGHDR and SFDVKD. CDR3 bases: TGTGCCACCAGTGATACAGCGTACAATGAGCAGTTCTTC. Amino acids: CATSDTAYNEQFF.

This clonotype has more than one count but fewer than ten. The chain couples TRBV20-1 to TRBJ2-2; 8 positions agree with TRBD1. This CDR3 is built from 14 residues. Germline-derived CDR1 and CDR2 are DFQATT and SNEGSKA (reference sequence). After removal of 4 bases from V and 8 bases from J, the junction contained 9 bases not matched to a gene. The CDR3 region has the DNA TGCAGTGCTAAGGCAGGGGGCGCAGCGGGGGAGCTGTTTTTT. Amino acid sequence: CSAKAGGAAGELFF.

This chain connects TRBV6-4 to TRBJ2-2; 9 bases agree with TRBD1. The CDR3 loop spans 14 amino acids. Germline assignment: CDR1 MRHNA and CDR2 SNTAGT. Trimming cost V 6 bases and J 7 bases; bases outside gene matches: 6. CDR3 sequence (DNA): TGTGCCAGCAGGATACAGGGGGCTCACGGGGAGCTGTTTTTT. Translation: CASRIQGAHGELFF.

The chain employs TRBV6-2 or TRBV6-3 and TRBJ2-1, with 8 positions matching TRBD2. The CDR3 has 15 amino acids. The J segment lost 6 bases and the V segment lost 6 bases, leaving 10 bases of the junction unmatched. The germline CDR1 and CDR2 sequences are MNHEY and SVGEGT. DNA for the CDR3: TGTGCCAGCAGCCCACAAGGGACTAGGTCCAATGAGCAGTTCTTC. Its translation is CASSPQGTRSNEQFF.

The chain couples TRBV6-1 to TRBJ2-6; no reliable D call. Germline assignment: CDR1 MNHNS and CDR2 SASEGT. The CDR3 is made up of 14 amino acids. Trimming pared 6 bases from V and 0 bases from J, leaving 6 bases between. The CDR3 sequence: CASRPNSGANVLTF. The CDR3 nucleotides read TGTGCCAGCAGGCCCAACTCTGGGGCCAACGTCCTGACTTTC.

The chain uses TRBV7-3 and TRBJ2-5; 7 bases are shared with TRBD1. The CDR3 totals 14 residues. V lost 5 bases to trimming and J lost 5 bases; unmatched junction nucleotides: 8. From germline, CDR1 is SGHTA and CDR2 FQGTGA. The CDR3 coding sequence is TGTGCCAGCAGCCCAAGGGGACAGTCGGAGACCCAGTACTTC. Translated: CASSPRGQSETQYF.

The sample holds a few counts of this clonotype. The CDR3: CASSYSAAPLNTEAFF. Written as DNA, the CDR3 is TGTGCCAGCAGTTACTCGGCCGCACCCCTGAACACTGAAGCTTTCTTT. The rearrangement links TRBV6-5 to TRBJ1-1; no reliable D call. CDR1 is MNHEY and CDR2 is SVGAGI in the germline V gene. The V and J ends lost 0 bases and 0 bases respectively, with 11 bases between them. There are 16 residues in the CDR3.

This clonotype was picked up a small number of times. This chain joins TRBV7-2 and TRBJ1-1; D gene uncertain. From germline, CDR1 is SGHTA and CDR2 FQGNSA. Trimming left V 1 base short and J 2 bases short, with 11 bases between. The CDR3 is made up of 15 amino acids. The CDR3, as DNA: TGTGCCAGCAGCTTAGATCGATCTCTAAACACTGAAGCTTTCTTT. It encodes CASSLDRSLNTEAFF.

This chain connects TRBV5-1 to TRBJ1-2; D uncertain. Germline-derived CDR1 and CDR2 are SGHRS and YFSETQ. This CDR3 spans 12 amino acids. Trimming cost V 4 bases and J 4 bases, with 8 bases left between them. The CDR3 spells CASSAETYGYTF. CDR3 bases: TGCGCCAGCAGCGCAGAAACCTATGGCTACACCTTC.

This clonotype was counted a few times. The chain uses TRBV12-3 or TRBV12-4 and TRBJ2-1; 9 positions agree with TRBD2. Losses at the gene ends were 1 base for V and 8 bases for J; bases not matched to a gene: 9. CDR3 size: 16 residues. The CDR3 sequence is CASSLGLAGSVHEQFF. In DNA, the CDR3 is TGTGCCAGCAGTTTAGGTCTAGCGGGATCGGTCCATGAGCAGTTCTTC.

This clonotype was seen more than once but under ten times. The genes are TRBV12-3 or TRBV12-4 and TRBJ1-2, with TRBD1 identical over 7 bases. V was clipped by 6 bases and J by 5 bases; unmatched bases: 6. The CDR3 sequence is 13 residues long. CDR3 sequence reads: CASSGQAGYGYTF. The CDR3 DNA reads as TGTGCCAGCAGCGGACAGGCGGGTTATGGCTACACCTTC.

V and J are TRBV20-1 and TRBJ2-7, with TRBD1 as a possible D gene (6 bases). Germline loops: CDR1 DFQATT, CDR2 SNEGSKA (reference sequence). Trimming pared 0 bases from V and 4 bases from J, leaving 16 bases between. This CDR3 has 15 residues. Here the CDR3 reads CSARDSGTRGYEQYF. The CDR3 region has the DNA TGCAGTGCTAGAGATTCCGGGACAAGGGGTTACGAGCAGTACTTC.